This T cell receptor (beta chain) is drawn from a study of cytomegalovirus exposure and HLA in healthy donors. Study-level background: Tens of millions of unique TCRs from HLA-typed donors made up an early data release. Findings and caveats of the study: Among the most significant clusters, several appeared linked to common viral pathogens in a later analysis. Reports showed the classifier diagnosing cytomegalovirus status with high specificity and sensitivity.

Notes on this clone: Its cognate antigen is unknown.

The PCR ran on 60 Vbeta and 13 Jbeta primers. Sequencing used immunoSEQ multiplex PCR; TCRdb keeps in-frame clones, though not all of them. The listing records approximately 110,000 clones. Germline CDR1 is SNHLY and CDR2 is FYNNEI. Trimming cost V 6 bases and J 6 bases; bases outside gene matches: 6. The length of the CDR3 is 15 residues. The sequenced sample consisted of PBMCs. The TCR was taken from a young man in good health and CMV-seronegative. The V and J genes are TRBV2 and TRBJ2-1; 12 nucleotides line up with TRBD2. CDR3 region: CASRRLAGEGNEQFF. The CDR3 nucleotides read TGTGCCAGCAGGAGACTAGCGGGAGAGGGCAATGAGCAGTTCTTC.